These 13 T cell receptor beta chains originate from one sample sequenced in a study of monozygotic twins with cystic fibrosis. The repertoire was sequenced with immunoSEQ multiplex PCR; TCRdb's copy has only in-frame clones and lacks some. The data show about 15,000 clones, just under 95% seen once. Sequenced input: blood. These receptors all come from a girl aged 2-15 years with cystic fibrosis.

This chain's CDR3 is CSAPPVNEQFF. The DNA of the CDR3 is TGCAGTGCCCCACCCGTTAATGAGCAGTTCTTC. This rearrangement joins TRBV20-1 to TRBJ2-1; D not certain. V lost 6 bases and J lost 7, with 10 bases in between. This CDR3 has 11 residues. CDR1 DFQATT and CDR2 SNEGSKA come from the germline V gene (reference sequence).

The chain is built from TRBV27 and TRBJ2-3, with D uncertain. V gave up 3 bases and J gave up 6 bases, with 10 bases separating them. CDR3 length: 13 amino acids. Germline V CDR1 and CDR2: MNHEY, SMNVEV (reference sequence). CDR3 in DNA: TGTGCCAGCAGTTTTCTGACCGGGGATACGCAGTATTTT. It specifies CASSFLTGDTQYF.

Note on this clone: Other nucleotide sequences from this sample produce the same CDR3. The chain carries TRBV18 and TRBJ2-7; D remains ambiguous. The length of the CDR3 is 12 residues. V was trimmed by 3 bases and J by 0 bases, leaving 3 bases between them. The V gene's germline CDR1 is KGHSH and CDR2 LQKENI. CDR3 sequence reads: CASSPSSYEQYF. The DNA for the CDR3 is TGTGCCAGCTCACCCAGCTCCTACGAGCAGTACTTC.

As DNA, the CDR3 is TGTGCCAGCAGCCCTAAACGGGACTTCCTCAATGAGCAGTTCTTC. Amino acids: CASSPKRDFLNEQFF. This sequence joins TRBV7-8 and TRBJ2-1; the D gene is possibly TRBD2 (6 bases). CDR3 length: 15 amino acids. In germline, CDR1 is SGHVS, CDR2 FQNEAQ. Trimming removed 5 bases from V and 6 bases from J, with 17 bases in between. Full variable domain (outside the CDR3, taken from reference TRBV7-8 and TRBJ2-1): GAGVSQSPRYKVAKRGQDVALRCDPISGHVSLFWYQQALGQGPEFLTYFQNEAQLDKSGLPSDRFFAERPEGSVSTLKIQRTQQEDSAVYLCASSPKRDFLNEQFFGPGTRLTVL.

This chain connects TRBV7-6 to TRBJ2-1, with 10 bases fitting TRBD2. Germline-derived CDR1 and CDR2 are SGHVS and FNYEAQ. The CDR3 loop spans 17 amino acids. J lost 2 bases, V lost 4 bases, and 8 bases had no gene match. CDR3 coding DNA: TGTGCCAGCAGCTCCTTCAGACTAGCGGGCCCCTACAATGAGCAGTTCTTC. It encodes CASSSFRLAGPYNEQFF.

This clone was observed a single time. This chain uses TRBV7-2 with TRBJ2-3, with 9 bases lining up with TRBD2. This CDR3 contains 17 residues. CDR1 is SGHTA and CDR2 is FQGNSA in the germline V gene. Trimming took 5 bases from V and 3 from J; bases not matched to a gene: 12. CDR3 loop: CASSPRGLAGLTDTQYF. In DNA form, the CDR3 reads TGTGCCAGCAGCCCTAGGGGCCTAGCGGGATTAACAGATACGCAGTATTTT.

This sequence joins TRBV10-3 and TRBJ2-2; TRBD1 is a possible D gene (5 bases). The CDR3 length is 14 residues. Per the germline V gene, CDR1 is ENHRY and CDR2 is SYGVKD. V was shortened by 10 bases and J by 3 bases, with 15 bases between the two germline ends. The CDR3 nucleotides read TGTGCCACCCATCTAGGGGCGGACACCGGGGAGCTGTTTTTT. Protein sequence: CATHLGADTGELFF.

Only one count was recorded for this clone. V and J are TRBV6-6 and TRBJ1-2; unclear D gene. With 0 bases removed from V and 8 bases from J, the gap between germline ends came to 13 bases. Germline CDR1 reads MNHNY; CDR2 reads SVGAGI (reference sequence). The CDR3 has 14 residues. The CDR3 DNA follows: TGTGCCAGCAGTTACTCGGAGGCCACGGGGGGCTACACCTTC. Its protein product is CASSYSEATGGYTF.

CDR3 in amino acids: CAWRGYQETQYF. The CDR3, as DNA: TGTGCCTGGAGGGGATACCAAGAGACCCAGTACTTC. V is TRBV30 and J is TRBJ2-5; no clear D gene. The CDR3 has 12 residues. Looked up from germline, CDR1 is GTSNPN and CDR2 is SVGIG (reference sequence). Between the trimmed V and J ends, which lost 3 bases and 0 bases, there was a span of 5 bases.

This sequence joins TRBV2 and TRBJ1-1; 9 nucleotides line up with TRBD1. V shed 7 bases and J 8 bases; nucleotides not matched to a gene: 11. Germline V gene sequence: CDR1 SNHLY, CDR2 FYNNEI. The CDR3 is made up of 14 amino acids. CDR3 sequence: CASTGGNRGLEAFF. Written as DNA, the CDR3 is TGTGCCAGCACAGGAGGAAACAGGGGGCTGGAAGCTTTCTTT. The full variable domain, its missing parts supplied by reference TRBV2 and TRBJ1-1, is EPEVTQTPSHQVTQMGQEVILRCVPISNHLYFYWYRQILGQKVEFLVSFYNNEISEKSEIFDDQFSVERPDGSNFTLKIRSTKLEDSAMYFCASTGGNRGLEAFFGQGTRLTVV.

The chain uses TRBV28 and TRBJ2-5; the D is unclear. Germline-derived CDR1 and CDR2 are MDHEN and SYDVKM. Trimming removed 3 bases from V and 2 bases from J, with 16 bases in between. This CDR3 spans 16 amino acids. The CDR3 spells CASSFSPVGLQETQYF. As DNA, the CDR3 is TGTGCCAGCAGTTTCAGCCCCGTTGGCCTTCAAGAGACCCAGTACTTC.

The rearrangement uses TRBV11-2 and TRBJ2-7, with 7 bases identical to TRBD2. Germline V gene sequence: CDR1 SGHAT, CDR2 FQNNGV. The CDR3 loop spans 15 amino acids. With 4 bases clipped from V and 5 bases from J, the junction kept 11 bases outside the gene matches. CDR3 in DNA: TGTGCCAGCAGCTACCGCCTGGGACTACCAGACGAGCAGTACTTC. It yields the protein CASSYRLGLPDEQYF.

The chain uses TRBV6-5 and TRBJ2-1, with 8 bases that match TRBD1. Per germline, CDR1 MNHEY and CDR2 SVGAGI. Losses at the gene ends were 6 bases for V and 4 bases for J; bases not matched to a gene: 5. This CDR3 spans 14 amino acids. The CDR3 spells CASRPGGRYNEQFF. The CDR3 region has the DNA TGTGCCAGCAGACCAGGGGGCAGGTACAATGAGCAGTTCTTC.